The T cell receptor beta chain described here comes from a study of post-analysis software for immune sequencing data. Findings of the study overall: Patients used five TRBV segments, including TRBV5-6, TRBV5-1 and TRBV20-1, more often than controls.

Trimming took off 5 bases at V and 6 bases at J, with 14 bases between the two ends. The length of the CDR3 is 13 residues. Unique molecular identifiers were built into the TCR beta cDNA libraries. TCRdb reanalysed the PCR reads using MiXCR and keeps one entry per CDR3 protein. The table records about 500,000 distinct CDR3 sequences, less than 45% of them present only once. Notes on this clonotype: Antigen: not known.

The chain carries TRBV12-3 or TRBV12-4 and TRBJ2-7, with D possibly matching TRBD1 (6 bases). This clonotype was sampled from a girl aged 5-17 years with multiple sclerosis. Sequencing input: blood. In DNA form, the CDR3 reads TGTGCCAGCAGTCTGACAGGTTCGGGCGAGCAGTACTTC. Translating gives CASSLTGSGEQYF.